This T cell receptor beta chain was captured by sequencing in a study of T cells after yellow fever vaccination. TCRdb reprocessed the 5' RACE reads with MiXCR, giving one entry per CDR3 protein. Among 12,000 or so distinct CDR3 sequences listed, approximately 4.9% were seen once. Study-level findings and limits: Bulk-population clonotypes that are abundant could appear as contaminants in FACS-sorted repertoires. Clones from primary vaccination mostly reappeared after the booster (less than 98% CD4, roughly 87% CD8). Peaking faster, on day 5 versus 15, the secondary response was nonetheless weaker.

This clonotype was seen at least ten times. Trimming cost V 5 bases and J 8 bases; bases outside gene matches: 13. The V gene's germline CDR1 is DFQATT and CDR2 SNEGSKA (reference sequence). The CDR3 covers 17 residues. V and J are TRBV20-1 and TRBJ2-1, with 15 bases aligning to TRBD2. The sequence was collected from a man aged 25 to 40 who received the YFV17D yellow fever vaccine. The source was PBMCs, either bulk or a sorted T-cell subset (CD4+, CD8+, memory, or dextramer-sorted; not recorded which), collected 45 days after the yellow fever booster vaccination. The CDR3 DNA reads TGCAGTGCTCCCGGACTAGCGGGAGGGCCATACCAGCATGAGCAGTTCTTC. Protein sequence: CSAPGLAGGPYQHEQFF.